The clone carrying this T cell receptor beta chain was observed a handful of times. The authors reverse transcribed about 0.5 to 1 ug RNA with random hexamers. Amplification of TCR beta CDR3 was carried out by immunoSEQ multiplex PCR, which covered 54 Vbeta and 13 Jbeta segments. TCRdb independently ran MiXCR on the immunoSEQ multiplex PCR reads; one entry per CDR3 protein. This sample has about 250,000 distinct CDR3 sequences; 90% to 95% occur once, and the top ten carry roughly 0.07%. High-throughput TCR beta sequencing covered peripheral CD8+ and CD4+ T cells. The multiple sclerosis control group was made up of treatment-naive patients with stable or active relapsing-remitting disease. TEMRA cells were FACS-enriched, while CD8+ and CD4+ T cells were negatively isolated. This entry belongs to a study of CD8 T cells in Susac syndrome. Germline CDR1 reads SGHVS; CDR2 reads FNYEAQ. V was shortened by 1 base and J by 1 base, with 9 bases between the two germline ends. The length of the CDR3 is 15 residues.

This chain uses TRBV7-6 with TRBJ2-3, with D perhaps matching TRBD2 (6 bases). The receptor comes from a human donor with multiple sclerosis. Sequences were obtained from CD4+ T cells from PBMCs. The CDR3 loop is CASSLGPSGTDTQYF. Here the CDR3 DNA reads TGTGCCAGCAGCTTAGGGCCTAGCGGCACAGATACGCAGTATTTT.